This T cell receptor beta chain comes out of a study of response to subunit inactivated influenza vaccine. With regard to this clonotype: What it binds is not known.

The CDR3 runs to 12 residues. Germline V gene lookup returns CDR1 DFQATT and CDR2 SNEGSKA (reference sequence). V shed 7 bases and J 6 bases; nucleotides not matched to a gene: 5. Notes on the study in general: Authors suggested that a seasonal influenza vaccination recruits few new T cells each time.

TCRdb processed the RT-PCR reads anew with MiXCR; each CDR3 protein has one entry. Among about 650,000 distinct CDR3 sequences listed, less than 15% were seen once. The material sequenced was PBMCs from blood, taken 14 to 15 days before vaccination. This receptor was identified in a man aged 50 to 60 who received an inactivated influenza vaccine. The rearrangement uses TRBV20-1 and TRBJ2-1, with 8 bases lining up with TRBD2. CDR3 sequence: CSESGGGNEQFF. In nucleotides, the CDR3 is TGCAGTGAATCGGGGGGGGGCAATGAGCAGTTCTTC.